Included here is one TCR beta chain sequence, with context. Its antigen is undetermined. The data were taken from a study of blood T cells in healthy people across ages. Study-level findings and limits: Among long-lived donors, naive CD4+ cells were more numerous and diversity higher than in aged donors. Measured against age, TCR beta diversity per million T cells decreased in a roughly linear manner.

A second PCR of about 7 to 12 cycles used a sample-barcoded 5' primer and a J-beta primer mix. A template-switch adaptor that had 12 random nucleotides put a tag on each cDNA molecule. TCRdb reanalysed the 5' RACE reads using MiXCR and keeps one entry per CDR3 protein. The sample lists 540,000 or so distinct CDR3 sequences; around half were seen once. The individuals who served as donors were healthy Caucasians living in Russia, aged roughly 6 to 90. Source material: blood. This clonotype was obtained from a man older than 75 in good health.

The CDR3 DNA sequence: TGTGCCTGGAGTCGAAAGGGACAGGGGAACACTGAAGCTTTCTTT. Translation: CAWSRKGQGNTEAFF. This sequence joins TRBV30 and TRBJ1-1; 9 bases map to TRBD1. V shed 2 bases, J shed 1 base, and the junction held 5 bases outside the gene matches. Germline V gene sequence: CDR1 GTSNPN, CDR2 SVGIG (reference sequence). CDR3 length equals 15 residues.